Following are 11 T cell receptor beta chains from one sample sequenced in a study of identical twins. MiXCR, run by TCRdb on the 5' RACE reads, gives a single entry per CDR3 protein. The data hold under 500,000 distinct CDR3 sequences, with 14% observed a single time. The same sample was also used in a study of yellow fever vaccine responses in identical twins.

Source material: CD4+ T cells sorted from blood. The receptors stem from a woman younger than 30 in good health.

This clonotype was picked up many times. The chain couples TRBV5-1 to TRBJ2-5; 7 nucleotides line up with TRBD1. This CDR3 region has 14 residues. Germline values: CDR1 SGHRS, CDR2 YFSETQ. After removal of 4 bases from V and 4 bases from J, the junction contained 7 bases not matched to a gene. The CDR3 sequence: CASSPETGLETQYF. For the CDR3, the DNA is TGCGCCAGCAGCCCGGAGACAGGGTTAGAGACCCAGTACTTC. Drawing the rest from reference TRBV5-1 and TRBJ2-5, the complete variable domain is KAGVTQTPRYLIKTRGQQVTLSCSPISGHRSVSWYQQTPGQGLQFLFEYFSETQRNKGNFPGRFSGRQFSNSRSEMNVSTLELGDSALYLCASSPETGLETQYFGPGTRLLVL.

This clonotype was detected only a few times. The chain uses TRBV3-1 and TRBJ2-5; D remains unclear. V was pared by 6 bases and J by 4 bases, with 12 bases between. CDR3 length: 13 amino acids. In germline, CDR1 is LGHDT, CDR2 YNNKEL (reference sequence). CDR3 sequence (DNA): TGTGCCAGCAGACGTGGGCAGGTAGAGACCCAGTACTTC. This translates into CASRRGQVETQYF.

This clonotype was counted between two and nine times. V is TRBV28 and J is TRBJ2-7; a weak D match, TRBD1 (5 bases). V lost 7 bases, J lost 0 bases, and 13 bases lay in between. The CDR3 has 14 residues. CDR1 is MDHEN, CDR2 SYDVKM, per germline. The CDR3 here is CASTSPRGSYEQYF. The CDR3 nucleotides are TGTGCCAGCACGTCCCCAAGGGGCTCCTACGAGCAGTACTTC.

The V call is TRBV6-2 or TRBV6-3, the J call TRBJ1-1; D might be TRBD1 (5 bases). With 7 bases removed from V and 6 bases from J, the gap between germline ends came to 18 bases. The CDR3 is 14 residues long. In germline, CDR1 is MNHEY, CDR2 SVGEGT. The chain's CDR3 is CASKQGRLFAEAFF. The CDR3 nucleotides are TGTGCCAGCAAGCAGGGTCGTTTGTTTGCTGAAGCTTTCTTT.

The rearrangement uses TRBV12-3 or TRBV12-4 and TRBJ2-5; either TRBD1 or TRBD2 may fit D (5 bases each). The CDR3 is made up of 13 amino acids. Between the trimmed V and J ends, which lost 7 bases and 0 bases, there was a span of 9 bases. Here the CDR3 DNA reads TGTGCCAGCATGGGGGATTACCAAGAGACCCAGTACTTC. The encoded protein is CASMGDYQETQYF.

CDR3: CASSYSSNRAPPPYYEQYF. The CDR3 DNA is TGTGCCAGCAGTTACTCGAGTAATCGGGCCCCACCACCATACTACGAGCAGTACTTC. V gene TRBV6-2 or TRBV6-3 combines with J gene TRBJ2-7; D unresolved. Germline V gene sequence: CDR1 MNHEY, CDR2 SVGEGT. CDR3 size: 19 residues. Trimming stripped 0 bases from V and 3 bases from J, with 24 bases between.

This clonotype occurred a few times. J is TRBJ1-5 and V is TRBV12-3 or TRBV12-4; a possible D gene is TRBD1 (6 bases). The CDR3 consists of 15 residues. V was trimmed by 5 bases and J by 4 bases, leaving 15 bases between them. The CDR3 DNA is TGTGCCAGCAGTCCGGGGGGGCGGGGAAATCAGCCCCAGCATTTT. Residues: CASSPGGRGNQPQHF.

This clonotype was counted a few times. The chain couples TRBV28 to TRBJ2-1; 8 bases align to TRBD2. Trimming took 6 bases from V and 0 from J; bases not matched to a gene: 4. The CDR3 is 15 residues long. Looked up from germline, CDR1 is MDHEN and CDR2 is SYDVKM. The CDR3 DNA is TGTGCCAGCAGGCTAGCGGGCCTCTCCTACAATGAGCAGTTCTTC. Translated, it gives CASRLAGLSYNEQFF.

The chain links TRBV5-1 to TRBJ2-3, with 8 bases lining up with TRBD1. The CDR3 is made up of 15 amino acids. V trimming: 7 bases; J trimming: 6 bases; junction bases outside the gene matches: 13. Germline-derived CDR1 and CDR2 are SGHRS and YFSETQ. CDR3 loop: CASHRDQGAEDTQYF. The CDR3 DNA is TGCGCCAGCCACCGGGACCAGGGGGCTGAGGATACGCAGTATTTT.

This clonotype has at least ten counts. The chain links TRBV20-1 to TRBJ2-7, with TRBD1 matching over 9 bases. The CDR3 covers 12 residues. V lost 5 bases to trimming and J lost 3 bases; unmatched junction nucleotides: 2. Germline lookup yields CDR1 DFQATT and CDR2 SNEGSKA (reference sequence). The CDR3 is CSARQGGYEQYF. The CDR3 region has the DNA TGCAGTGCTCGACAGGGGGGCTACGAGCAGTACTTC.

The chain carries TRBV7-2 and TRBJ2-5; TRBD2 is a possible D gene (5 bases). This CDR3 contains 17 residues. CDR1 SGHTA and CDR2 FQGNSA come from the germline V gene. V was clipped by 5 bases and J by 0 bases, with 19 bases between them. CDR3: CASSHNLRGRHQETQYF. Here the CDR3 DNA reads TGTGCCAGCAGCCATAACCTTCGAGGGAGACACCAAGAGACCCAGTACTTC.